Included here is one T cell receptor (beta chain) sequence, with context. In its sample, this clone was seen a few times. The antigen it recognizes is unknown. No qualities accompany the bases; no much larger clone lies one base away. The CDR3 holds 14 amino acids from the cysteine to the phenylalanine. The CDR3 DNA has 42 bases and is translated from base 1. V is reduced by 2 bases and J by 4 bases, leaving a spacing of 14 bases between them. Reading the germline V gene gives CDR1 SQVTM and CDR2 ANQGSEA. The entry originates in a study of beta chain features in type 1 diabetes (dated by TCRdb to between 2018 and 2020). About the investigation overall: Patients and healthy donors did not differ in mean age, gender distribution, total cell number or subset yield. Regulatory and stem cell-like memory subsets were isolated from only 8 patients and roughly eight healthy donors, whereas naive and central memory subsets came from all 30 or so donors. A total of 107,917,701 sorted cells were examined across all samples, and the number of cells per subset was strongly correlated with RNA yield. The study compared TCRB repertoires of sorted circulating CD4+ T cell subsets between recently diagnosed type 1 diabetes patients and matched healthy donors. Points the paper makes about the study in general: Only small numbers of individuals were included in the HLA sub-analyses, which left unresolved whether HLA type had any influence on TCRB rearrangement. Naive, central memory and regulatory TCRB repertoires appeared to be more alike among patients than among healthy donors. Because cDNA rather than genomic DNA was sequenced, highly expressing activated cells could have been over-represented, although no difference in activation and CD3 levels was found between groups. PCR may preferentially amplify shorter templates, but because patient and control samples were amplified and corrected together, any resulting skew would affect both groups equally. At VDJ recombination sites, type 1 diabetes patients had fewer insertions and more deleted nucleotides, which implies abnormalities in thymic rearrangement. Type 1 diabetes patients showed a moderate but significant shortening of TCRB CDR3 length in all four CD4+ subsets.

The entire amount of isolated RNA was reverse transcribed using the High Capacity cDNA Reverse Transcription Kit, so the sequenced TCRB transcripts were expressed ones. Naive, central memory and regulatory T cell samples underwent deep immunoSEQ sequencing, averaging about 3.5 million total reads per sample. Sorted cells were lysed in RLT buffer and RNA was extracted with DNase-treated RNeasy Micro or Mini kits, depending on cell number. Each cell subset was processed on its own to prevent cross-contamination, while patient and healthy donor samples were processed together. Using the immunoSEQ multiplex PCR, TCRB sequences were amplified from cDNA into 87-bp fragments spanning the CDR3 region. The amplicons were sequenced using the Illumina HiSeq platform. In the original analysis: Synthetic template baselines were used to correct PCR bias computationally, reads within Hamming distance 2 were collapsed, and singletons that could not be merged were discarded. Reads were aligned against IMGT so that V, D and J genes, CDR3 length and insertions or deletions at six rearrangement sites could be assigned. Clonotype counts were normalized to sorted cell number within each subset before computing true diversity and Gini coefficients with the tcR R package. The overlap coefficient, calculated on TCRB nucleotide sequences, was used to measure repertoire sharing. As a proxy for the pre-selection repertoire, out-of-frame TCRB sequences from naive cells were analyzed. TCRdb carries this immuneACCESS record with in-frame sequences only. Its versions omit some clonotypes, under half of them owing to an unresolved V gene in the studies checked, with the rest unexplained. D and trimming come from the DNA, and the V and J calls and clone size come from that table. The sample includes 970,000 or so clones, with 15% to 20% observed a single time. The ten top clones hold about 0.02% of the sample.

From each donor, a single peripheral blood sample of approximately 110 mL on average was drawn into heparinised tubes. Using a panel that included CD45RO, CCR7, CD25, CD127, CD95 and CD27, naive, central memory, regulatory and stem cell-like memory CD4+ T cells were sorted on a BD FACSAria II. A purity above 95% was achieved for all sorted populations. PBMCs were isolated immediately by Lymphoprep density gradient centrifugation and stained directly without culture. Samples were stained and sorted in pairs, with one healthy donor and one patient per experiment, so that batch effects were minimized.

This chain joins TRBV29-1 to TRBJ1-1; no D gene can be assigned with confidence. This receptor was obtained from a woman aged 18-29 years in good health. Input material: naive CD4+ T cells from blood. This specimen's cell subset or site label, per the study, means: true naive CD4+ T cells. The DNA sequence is TGCAGCGTTGAATGGGAGGTGCATATCACTGAAGCTTTCTTT. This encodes CSVEWEVHITEAFF.